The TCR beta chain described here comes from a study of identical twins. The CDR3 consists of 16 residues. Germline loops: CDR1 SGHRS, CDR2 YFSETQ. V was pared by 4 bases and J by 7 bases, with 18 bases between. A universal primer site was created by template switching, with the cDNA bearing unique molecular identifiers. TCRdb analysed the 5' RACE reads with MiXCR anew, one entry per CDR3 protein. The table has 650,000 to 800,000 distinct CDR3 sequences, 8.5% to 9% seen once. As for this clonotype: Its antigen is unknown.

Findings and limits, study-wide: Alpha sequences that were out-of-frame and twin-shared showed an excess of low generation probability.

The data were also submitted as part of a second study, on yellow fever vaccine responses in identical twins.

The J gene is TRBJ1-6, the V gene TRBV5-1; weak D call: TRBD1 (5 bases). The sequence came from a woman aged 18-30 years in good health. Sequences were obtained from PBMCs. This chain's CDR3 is CASSPEPQGNNSPLHF. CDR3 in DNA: TGCGCCAGCAGCCCGGAGCCCCAGGGTAACAATTCACCCCTCCACTTT.